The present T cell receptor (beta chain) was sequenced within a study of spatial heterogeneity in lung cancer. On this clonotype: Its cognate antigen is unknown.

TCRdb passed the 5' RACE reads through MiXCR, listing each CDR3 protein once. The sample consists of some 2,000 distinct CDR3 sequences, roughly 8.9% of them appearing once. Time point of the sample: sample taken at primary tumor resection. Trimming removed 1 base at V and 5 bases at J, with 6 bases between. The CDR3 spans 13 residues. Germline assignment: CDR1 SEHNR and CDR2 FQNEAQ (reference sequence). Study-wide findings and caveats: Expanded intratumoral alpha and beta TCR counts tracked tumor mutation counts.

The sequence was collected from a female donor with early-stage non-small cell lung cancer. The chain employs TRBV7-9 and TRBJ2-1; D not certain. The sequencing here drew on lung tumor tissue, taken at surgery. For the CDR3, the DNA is TGTGCCAGCAGCTTAGGACTTGACAATGAGCAGTTCTTC. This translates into CASSLGLDNEQFF.